This T cell receptor (beta chain) appears in the sequencing data of a study of cytomegalovirus exposure and HLA in healthy donors (dated by TCRdb to 2016 to 2017). The study in broad terms: An earlier analysis of approximately 640 of the donors reported approximately 290 Gb of sequence data and 117 million unique TCR beta sequences from 150 million to 200 million T cells. A later genetic analysis took genome-wide SNP genotypes for about 65% of the 666 donors and used that subset as a discovery cohort. Approximately 300 gigabases of sequencing data and around 90 million unique TCR sequences made up an early release that covered approximately 700 HLA-typed donors. Rather than drawing on any new phenotypic data, the later analysis identified candidate immune exposures from TCR beta sequences and the way those sequences occurred across donors. The study used immunosequencing to profile the T cell repertoires of 670 or so subjects and linked those repertoires to cytomegalovirus serostatus. The study aimed to test whether cataloging public T cell receptors could reveal signatures of past pathogen exposure. Because of strong linkage in the cohort, 5 or 6 DR-DQ haplotypes were treated as single units for association and clustering. The number of typed donors differed by locus: about 629-630 for A, B, C, DRB1 and DQB1; 500 to 550 for DQA1; about 600 for DPA1; and approximately 450 for DPB1. A later analysis re-examined previously published TCR beta repertoires from more than 550 donors and added high-resolution HLA genotyping to investigate patterns of TCR occurrence. In addition to the first cohort of roughly 700 subjects, a separate validation cohort of approximately 110 different subjects was used. In an earlier analysis of roughly 580 of the donors, high-throughput TCR beta sequencing was used to judge whether each TCR beta V gene segment behaved as functional or pseudogenic. Of the approximately 400 genotyped donors, about 84% fell in the genetic ancestry cluster associated with self-reported Caucasian donors. On average, roughly 200,000 unique TCR beta nucleotide sequences were sequenced per donor among several hundred genotyped donors of the cohort, with roughly 18% of those sequences being non-productive. All discovery cohort repertoires had been generated on a single sequencing platform. The study combined high-throughput TCR immunosequencing, statistical association of individual TCRs with disease status, and machine learning to predict cytomegalovirus infection status. HLA typing included class I and class II loci at four-digit resolution. Donor age, sex, ethnicity and CMV serostatus were compiled together with the repertoire data.

In total, more than 500 healthy bone marrow donors made up the cohort. All cohort members were sampled while nominally healthy, although unrecorded immune exposures were likely present. The donor was CMV seronegative and belonged to the group of 350 to 400 seronegative cohort members. A peripheral blood sample was provided by each donor, and peripheral blood mononuclear cells were used for TCR beta sequencing. Genomic DNA extraction from the blood cell samples was performed with the Qiagen DNeasy Blood Extraction Kit. Results and caveats for the whole study, not just this receptor: A later analysis found that most CMV-associated TCR beta chains appeared HLA-restricted, with HLA associations seemingly driven largely by CMV exposure. Assigning TCR associations to individual alleles was difficult when HLA alleles, especially DR and DQ, strongly co-occurred. Sequencing depth was assumed to be roughly uniform across donors in the presence/absence analyses, though that assumption may not hold. In a later analysis, 16,951 TCR beta sequences were associated with specific HLA alleles at a false discovery rate of 0.05. Compared with equally common non-associated chains, HLA-associated TCR beta chains in a later analysis were more clonally expanded and had lower generation probabilities. An earlier analysis of 450 to 750 of the donors showed that most TCR beta V segments appeared in productive rearrangements either about 87% or about 30% of the time, which broadly matched IMGT annotations. The authors suggested that the approach could potentially be extended to other disease states and immunological phenotypes. A later genetic analysis reported fewer N-insertions in productive TCRs among donors in an Asian-associated ancestry cluster than the approximately 670-donor mean. In this cohort, only TCR beta chains were sequenced, and detectable features were limited by the absence of alpha or paired-chain data. Most TCR sequences were observed very rarely across donors, whereas some public TCRs were present in many individuals. A few of the identified cytomegalovirus-associated TCR beta chains were confirmed in vitro to be specific for cytomegalovirus antigens. A further reported finding was that TCR beta sequences accurately predicted the HLA-A and HLA-B alleles for most subjects in the first cohort. Some IMGT-functional V segments, including TRBV6-2 and TRBV6-3, could not be distinguished by the 87-base-pair reads and were therefore excluded. An association between a missense DCLRE1C variant and V-gene and J-gene trimming of TCR beta chains was found in a later genetic analysis and replicated in an independent cohort. Some 16 rarely observed V segments, including chromosome 9 orphons, were excluded from the earlier analysis of approximately 500 of the donors because counts were too low. The study listed around 160 TCR beta chains as associated with cytomegalovirus. A later analysis reported that several top co-occurrence clusters appeared linked to parvovirus B19, influenza, CMV and Epstein-Barr virus. Because some donors lacked HLA typing at each locus, the association tests relied only on the typed subset. A cluster of highly shared sequence variants was judged likely to be a technical artifact of the sequencing pipeline. Cytomegalovirus status was reported to be diagnosed by the classifier with high specificity and sensitivity in both the original and validation cohorts. In a later analysis, the rate of TCR association differed among HLA loci, with DRB1 alleles having the most associated TCRs and HLA-C alleles having the fewest. Correlated functional status among segregating V segments might be attributable to linkage disequilibrium, but an unknown experimental factor could not be ruled out. The only immune exposure information available for the cohort was CMV serostatus.

Receptor libraries were prepared by the immunoSEQ multiplex PCR assay. The multiplex PCR relied on a mix of 60 forward primers for TCR Vbeta segments and 13 reverse primers for TCR Jbeta segments. The CDR3 region of rearranged TCR beta genes was amplified from genomic DNA with a multiplex PCR assay. The amplified TCR beta libraries were sequenced on the Illumina HiSeq System as 87-base-pair reads. On the study's bioinformatics: A later analysis tallied 75 million to 95 million unique TCR beta chains across the approximately 670 repertoires, and some 10 million of those chains were shared by two or more donors. A nearest-neighbor algorithm error-corrected the raw reads and collapsed the reads into unique sequences, merging closely related sequences to remove PCR and sequencing errors. CDR3 sequences were aligned to IMGT reference sequences to assign V, D and J gene segments. For a sequence to be retained, a match of at least six nucleotides to both a V gene segment and a J gene segment was required. Rearrangements were called productive when the CDR3 lacked stop codons and stayed in frame with V and J; all others were non-productive. Following IMGT convention, CDR3 was defined as the stretch from the second conserved V-encoded cysteine up to the conserved J-encoded phenylalanine. The earlier analysis of about 570 of the donors excluded any sequence lacking an unambiguous match to a single V gene segment. An earlier analysis of approximately 590 of the donors classified V segments as functional when productive rearrangements were above 56.7% and as segregating when the standard deviation between donors was above 5%. To diagnose cytomegalovirus status from the catalog of TCR beta chain sequences, a statistical classification framework was built. A later analysis assigned V and J genes by comparing TCR nucleotide sequences with IMGT/GENE-DB human TR gene sequences. The TCRdist pipeline was used in a later analysis to assign CDR3 sequences and most-parsimonious VDJ recombination scenarios. A later analysis defined each TCR beta chain by its CDR3 amino acid sequence plus V-gene family, and excluded reads lacking a unique V-gene family. In a later analysis, around 600 highly shared, low-generation-probability nucleotide sequences were removed to address suspected cross-contamination and a sequencing artifact. A later analysis calculated a clonal expansion index for each public chain from normalized within-repertoire ranks of inferred template counts. A later analysis computed generation probabilities with a VDJ recombination model fitted to out-of-frame rearrangements, and checked the results against IGoR. Hypergeometric tests were used in a later analysis to score TCR-TCR, TCR-HLA and TCR-CMV co-occurrence, with a repertoire-size bias correction applied to the TCR pairs. To estimate false discovery rates, a later analysis permuted the HLA or CMV assignments 20 times. A later analysis grouped co-occurring TCRs with DBSCAN, adding TCRdist sequence similarity when clustering within HLA-allele-positive subsets. For co-occurrence clustering, repertoires with fewer than 30,000 or more than 120,000 public chains were excluded, along with about five repertoires with anomalous nucleotide sharing. TCRdb obtained this table from immuneACCESS and retained in-frame rearrangements with V and J assigned. These tables miss some clones; where compared with another copy, unresolved V genes account for less than half of the shortfall, and the remainder is unexplained. V and J calls plus clone size are reproduced from that table; the DNA served to infer D and trimming. The sample records roughly 70,000 clones, roughly 70% of which are singletons. The ten largest clones represent over 10% of the sample.

Notes on this clone: It has no known antigen specificity. No qualities accompany the bases; no much larger clone lies one base away.

The junction carries 13 bases between V and J, which are trimmed by 6 bases and 9 bases respectively. There are 12 amino acids in the CDR3, from cysteine to phenylalanine inclusive. The CDR3 DNA has 36 bases and is translated from base 1. As encoded in the germline V gene, CDR1 is SGHTA while CDR2 is FQGNSA. The chain was built from TRBV7-2 and TRBJ2-3; the D gene is perhaps TRBD2, on 5 matching bases. Sequencing was carried out using PBMCs. The sequence was obtained from a man between 65 and 85 years old in good health and CMV-seronegative. CDR3 loop: CASSSRVDTQYF. Read as DNA, the sequence is TGTGCCAGCAGTTCGAGGGTTGACACGCAGTATTTT.